One T cell receptor beta chain is described in this entry. Antigen unknown. Second-dose intervals of approximately 4 or approximately 12 weeks were pooled. Germline V gene sequence: CDR1 SGDLS, CDR2 YYNGEE. There are 19 residues in the CDR3. V lost 3 bases to trimming and J lost 2 bases; unmatched junction nucleotides: 16. Sequencing used immunoSEQ multiplex PCR; TCRdb keeps in-frame clones, though not all of them. The table lists over 120,000 clones, over 80% of them singletons, with roughly 3.5% in the top ten. This sample stems from a study of T cell responses to AZD1222 COVID-19 vaccine. Study-level points and caveats: White British donors predominated, females outnumbered males, and clonal diversity was possibly underestimated. Increases in Spike-specific TCR breadth and depth were seen after two AZD1222 doses.

The chain recombines TRBV9 with TRBJ2-3, with 9 bases identical to TRBD1. The sequenced sample was peripheral blood, obtained 28 days after the second AZD1222 dose. The receptor comes from an adult who received the AZD1222 COVID-19 vaccine. The DNA of the CDR3 is TGTGCCAGCAGCGCCGCCCCCGGGACAGGGCATGGTACCACAGATACGCAGTATTTT. Protein product: CASSAAPGTGHGTTDTQYF. Using reference TRBV9 and TRBJ2-3 for the parts outside the CDR3, the full variable domain is DSGVTQTPKHLITATGQRVTLRCSPRSGDLSVYWYQQSLDQGLQFLIQYYNGEERAKGNILERFSAQQFPDLHSELNLSSLELGDSALYFCASSAAPGTGHGTTDTQYFGPGTRLTVL.